Following are 27 T cell receptor beta chains from one sample sequenced in a study of CD8 T cells in Susac syndrome. The authors reverse transcribed about 0.5 to 1 ug RNA with random hexamers. TCRdb passed the immunoSEQ multiplex PCR reads through MiXCR, listing each CDR3 protein once. The sample gives hundreds of thousands of distinct CDR3 sequences, roughly 92% of which show up once; roughly 0.15% is in the top ten. The material sequenced was CD8+ T cells from PBMCs. The receptor source for this set is a human donor with multiple sclerosis.

The chain is built from TRBV29-1 and TRBJ2-1; D is unresolved. The germline gives CDR1 SQVTM, CDR2 ANQGSEA. This CDR3 contains 12 residues. The V end lost 6 bases, the J end lost 10 bases, and 16 bases lay between the germline ends. The CDR3 coding sequence is TGCAGCGTCGCGGTCATCGGCGGCGAGCAGTTCTTC. As protein: CSVAVIGGEQFF.

V gene TRBV7-9 combines with J gene TRBJ1-1; weak D call: TRBD1 (6 bases). The V and J ends lost 5 bases and 6 bases respectively, with 10 bases between them. Germline V gene sequence: CDR1 SEHNR, CDR2 FQNEAQ (reference sequence). The CDR3 totals 12 residues. In DNA, the CDR3 is TGTGCCAGCAGCGTCGGGACATCTGAAGCTTTCTTT. Its protein is CASSVGTSEAFF.

The chain has TRBV2 and TRBJ2-2; TRBD2 is a possible D gene (6 bases). The V end was cut by 8 bases, the J end by 1 base, with 11 bases between. The CDR3 has 14 residues. Germline-derived CDR1 and CDR2 are SNHLY and FYNNEI. The CDR3 protein is CASEDYQNTGELFF. CDR3 nucleotide sequence: TGTGCCAGCGAGGACTATCAGAACACCGGGGAGCTGTTTTTT.

The chain carries TRBV6-5 and TRBJ2-1; D gene uncertain. Trimming cost V 4 bases and J 9 bases, with 7 bases left between them. The CDR3 loop spans 11 amino acids. The germline gives CDR1 MNHEY, CDR2 SVGAGI. The chain's CDR3 is CASSSSAEQFF. The CDR3 bases are TGTGCCAGCAGTTCGTCAGCTGAGCAGTTCTTC.

The gene calls are TRBV5-4 and TRBJ2-1; D ambiguous. V lost 3 bases to trimming and J lost 9 bases, with 10 bases between them. CDR3 length: 12 amino acids. Germline V gene data show CDR1 as SGHNT and CDR2 as YYREEE (reference sequence). CDR3: CASSSTLGEQFF. CDR3 sequence (DNA): TGTGCCAGCAGCTCCACGTTGGGTGAGCAGTTCTTC. Looking up the rest from reference TRBV5-4 and TRBJ2-1 gives the full variable domain: ETGVTQSPTHLIKTRGQQVTLRCSSQSGHNTVSWYQQALGQGPQFIFQYYREEENGRGNFPPRFSGLQFPNYSSELNVNALELDDSALYLCASSSTLGEQFFGPGTRLTVL.

A remark on this clonotype: An end of the junction does not agree with germline; a read error may underlie this. The chain couples TRBV30 to TRBJ1-6; maybe TRBD1 (5 bases). The CDR3 runs 14 residues. Germline CDR1 is GTSNPN and CDR2 is SVGIG (reference sequence). This CDR3 reads CAWSVAGPSSSLHF. In nucleotides, the CDR3 is TGTGCCTGGAGTGTGGCAGGGCCGAGTTCATCCCTCCACTTT.

The chain is built from TRBV6-1 and TRBJ1-3; D gene unclear. Trimming took off 6 bases at V and 1 base at J, with 16 bases between the two ends. The CDR3 contains 16 residues. The germline V gene encodes CDR1 MNHNS and CDR2 SASEGT. The CDR3, as DNA: TGTGCCAGCAGCCAAGACATCACTCCGTCTGGAAACACCATATATTTT. Amino acids: CASSQDITPSGNTIYF.

V is TRBV6-5 and J is TRBJ2-1; a weak D match, TRBD1 (5 bases). The CDR3 spans 18 residues. Germline values: CDR1 MNHEY, CDR2 SVGAGI. V gave up 0 bases and J gave up 8 bases, with 23 bases separating them. CDR3 DNA: TGTGCCAGCAGTTACTCGCAGGGTCTGAACCCCTCCAGGGATGAGCAGTTCTTC. Translation gives CASSYSQGLNPSRDEQFF.

The gene calls are TRBV7-9 and TRBJ2-4, with a tentative D call TRBD2 (5 bases). Germline loops: CDR1 SEHNR, CDR2 FQNEAQ (reference sequence). V gave up 5 bases and J gave up 0 bases, with 11 bases separating them. The CDR3 spans 15 residues. CDR3 DNA sequence: TGTGCCAGCAGCCCGGACTTCCTAGCCAAAAACATTCAGTACTTC. It codes for CASSPDFLAKNIQYF.

The gene calls are TRBV5-6 and TRBJ2-1, with 13 bases aligning to TRBD2. From germline, CDR1 is SGHDT and CDR2 YYEEEE. This CDR3 has 15 residues. V gave up 3 bases and J gave up 9 bases; unmatched junction bases: 6. CDR3 nucleotide sequence: TGTGCCAGCAGCTGGGGGACTAGCGGGAATTCTGAGCAGTTCTTC. It specifies CASSWGTSGNSEQFF. Together with reference TRBV5-6 and TRBJ2-1, the CDR3 gives the full variable domain: DAGVTQSPTHLIKTRGQQVTLRCSPKSGHDTVSWYQQALGQGPQFIFQYYEEEERQRGNFPDRFSGHQFPNYSSELNVNALLLGDSALYLCASSWGTSGNSEQFFGPGTRLTVL.

This rearrangement joins TRBV18 to TRBJ1-2, with 10 positions matching TRBD1. J lost 6 bases, V lost 3 bases, and 4 bases had no gene match. Per the germline V gene, CDR1 is KGHSH and CDR2 is LQKENI. The CDR3 runs to 14 residues. In DNA, the CDR3 is TGTGCCAGCTCACCCGGGACAGGGGCGAATGGCTACACCTTC. Its protein is CASSPGTGANGYTF.

This rearrangement joins TRBV4-1 to TRBJ1-2; weak D call: TRBD1 (5 bases). Trimming removed 3 bases from V and 4 bases from J, with 9 bases in between. CDR3 length equals 13 residues. In germline, CDR1 is MGHRA, CDR2 YSYEKL. In DNA form, the CDR3 reads TGCGCCAGCAGCCACCTCGACAGCTATGGCTACACCTTC. As protein: CASSHLDSYGYTF.

The chain joins TRBV7-2 to TRBJ1-2; D uncertain. Trimming pared 0 bases from V and 3 bases from J, leaving 8 bases between. The CDR3 is 14 amino acids. Germline V gene sequence: CDR1 SGHTA, CDR2 FQGNSA. The CDR3 spells CASSLAQSYYGYTF. The CDR3 DNA reads TGTGCCAGCAGCTTAGCGCAATCCTACTATGGCTACACCTTC.

V usage is TRBV5-1 and J usage is TRBJ1-1, with TRBD1 as a possible D gene (6 bases). Germline values: CDR1 SGHRS, CDR2 YFSETQ. The CDR3 totals 14 residues. The ends were cut back, 4 bases at V and 3 bases at J, with 13 bases in the middle. The CDR3 is CASSGTGAYTEAFF. DNA of the CDR3: TGCGCCAGCAGCGGGACGGGGGCGTACACTGAAGCTTTCTTT. Together with reference TRBV5-1 and TRBJ1-1, the CDR3 gives the full variable domain: KAGVTQTPRYLIKTRGQQVTLSCSPISGHRSVSWYQQTPGQGLQFLFEYFSETQRNKGNFPGRFSGRQFSNSRSEMNVSTLELGDSALYLCASSGTGAYTEAFFGQGTRLTVV.

The CDR3 reads CASSVADSSYEQYF. CDR3 in DNA: TGTGCCAGCAGCGTAGCGGACAGCTCCTACGAGCAGTACTTC. J is TRBJ2-7 and V is TRBV9; D perhaps matches TRBD1 (6 bases). The CDR3 loop spans 14 amino acids. Trimming left V 0 bases short and J 0 bases short, with 7 bases between. The germline gives CDR1 SGDLS, CDR2 YYNGEE.

This clonotype was seen a single time. The chain uses TRBV4-3 and TRBJ1-3; D remains ambiguous. The germline V gene encodes CDR1 LGHNA and CDR2 YSLEER. CDR3 length: 15 amino acids. Trimming took 0 bases from V and 0 from J, leaving 6 bases between them. The CDR3: CASSQDGYSGNTIYF. The CDR3 coding sequence is TGCGCCAGCAGCCAAGACGGATACTCTGGAAACACCATATATTTT.

The chain carries TRBV7-9 and TRBJ2-1, with a tentative D call TRBD1 (6 bases). The CDR3 is 16 residues long. The ends were cut back, 4 bases at V and 2 bases at J, with 15 bases in the middle. Germline values: CDR1 SEHNR, CDR2 FQNEAQ (reference sequence). The CDR3 DNA follows: TGTGCCAGCAGCTCTAACCTAGGACAGCCCTACAATGAGCAGTTCTTC. It is translated as CASSSNLGQPYNEQFF.

The chain joins TRBV20-1 to TRBJ2-1, with D perhaps assigned TRBD1 or TRBD2 (5 bases each). This CDR3 has 14 residues. Trimming took off 1 base at V and 0 bases at J, with 7 bases between the two ends. Germline CDR1 is DFQATT and CDR2 is SNEGSKA (reference sequence). The CDR3 coding sequence is TGCAGTGCTAGAGGGGGGAGCTCCTACAATGAGCAGTTCTTC. As protein: CSARGGSSYNEQFF.

V gene TRBV4-1 combines with J gene TRBJ2-1; a weak D match, TRBD1 (5 bases). This CDR3 spans 15 amino acids. Germline CDR1 is MGHRA and CDR2 is YSYEKL. V was pared by 5 bases and J by 9 bases, with 20 bases between. CDR3 bases: TGCGCCAGCAGCGTTGGGGCATTAGCTCGTGGTGAGCAGTTCTTC. Translated: CASSVGALARGEQFF.

The gene calls are TRBV19 and TRBJ2-1; D unresolved. The germline CDR1 and CDR2 sequences are LNHDA and SQIVND (reference sequence). The CDR3 has 14 residues. The V and J ends lost 3 bases and 6 bases respectively, with 12 bases between them. The DNA for the CDR3 is TGTGCCAGTAGTATTGGAGTGTCCAGCAATGAGCAGTTCTTC. It encodes CASSIGVSSNEQFF.

This sequence joins TRBV2 and TRBJ1-2; tentative D call: TRBD1 (5 bases). Germline CDR1 reads SNHLY; CDR2 reads FYNNEI. The CDR3 is 15 residues long. The ends were cut back, 10 bases at V and 4 bases at J, with 22 bases in the middle. The CDR3 is CATQFWQGTGYGYTF. CDR3 DNA: TGTGCCACCCAGTTTTGGCAAGGGACCGGCTATGGCTACACCTTC.

V and J are TRBV29-1 and TRBJ2-7, with D unclear. This CDR3 contains 13 residues. V gave up 6 bases and J gave up 6 bases, with 18 bases separating them. From germline, CDR1 is SQVTM and CDR2 ANQGSEA. The CDR3 sequence: CSVETALGSEQYF. CDR3 nucleotide sequence: TGCAGCGTGGAGACGGCTCTGGGTTCCGAGCAGTACTTC.

This chain links TRBV12-3 or TRBV12-4 with TRBJ2-7; no clear D. The length of the CDR3 is 12 residues. V was clipped by 1 base and J by 5 bases, with 6 bases between them. CDR3 DNA: TGTGCCAGCAGTTTAGTTCGCCACGAGCAGTACTTC. Amino acid sequence: CASSLVRHEQYF.

This sequence joins TRBV20-1 and TRBJ1-2, with D unclear. The CDR3 extends over 18 amino acids. Germline CDR1 DFQATT, CDR2 SNEGSKA (reference sequence). V gave up 2 bases and J gave up 3 bases, with 25 bases separating them. CDR3 protein: CSARPIALRRALDYGYTF. The CDR3 nucleotides read TGCAGTGCTAGACCAATAGCCCTGAGGAGGGCCTTGGACTATGGCTACACCTTC.

The CDR3 is CASSFGRTGISEAFF. Written as DNA, the CDR3 is TGTGCCAGCAGCTTCGGCAGGACAGGGATCTCTGAAGCTTTCTTT. The V call is TRBV7-6, the J call TRBJ1-1; TRBD1 agrees at 8 bases. V shed 3 bases, J shed 6 bases, and the junction held 9 bases outside the gene matches. There are 15 residues in the CDR3. Germline V gene sequence: CDR1 SGHVS, CDR2 FNYEAQ.

This sequence joins TRBV9 and TRBJ2-3; 10 bases align to TRBD2. The V gene end was trimmed by 0 bases and the J gene end by 2 bases; junction bases not matched to a gene: 6. Germline CDR1 and CDR2: SGDLS and YYNGEE. The CDR3 is made up of 17 amino acids. In DNA, the CDR3 is TGTGCCAGCAGCGTAGAAGGTAGCGGGAGGTTCACAGATACGCAGTATTTT. Protein product: CASSVEGSGRFTDTQYF.

This chain uses TRBV12-3 or TRBV12-4 with TRBJ1-1, with 7 bases aligning to TRBD1. J lost 7 bases, V lost 5 bases, and 10 bases had no gene match. The CDR3 covers 14 residues. Written as DNA, the CDR3 is TGTGCCAGCAGTCCCCCCGGGACAGCCTATGAAGCTTTCTTT. It specifies CASSPPGTAYEAFF.